Listed below are T cell receptor beta chains from one sample, sequenced in a study of shared clonotypes between healthy human individuals. TCRdb keeps only in-frame clones here, not all; method: immunoSEQ multiplex PCR. This table holds 650,000 to 700,000 clones, roughly 88% found once. Sequences were obtained from memory CD8+ T cells from PBMCs. These receptors came from a man aged 18 to 30 in good health. Some clones in this sample may be carry-over from other donors' samples. Both conserved end residues are trimmed from each CDR3. Rows may omit the clone size; those that give it use once, few, many or a size class.

>-|TRBV4-3
ASSSYSREGSEQF
>-|TRBV27
ATIAGGPLETQY
>few|TRBV2
ASSGMAGTTMNTEAF
>-|TRBV4-3
ASSQDRALPLPSSYEQY
>-|TRBV6-5
ASSLGAGEPGELF
>-|TRBV7-6
ASSLLLETQY
>-|TRBV9
ASSAQLTSRDTQY
>-|TRBV7-9
ASSLGGGPNYGYT
>-|TRBV2
ATPLGGANTGELF
>-|TRBV12-2
ASRPGVLPTYEQY
>-|TRBV19
ASIGLAENTGELF
>-|TRBV14
ASSRTGRKADTQY
>-|TRBV19
ASSPRSSGSGLY
>once|TRBV11-2
ASSGLNYNEQF
>few|TRBV21-1
ASSREQGGPYEQY
>-|TRBV7-9
ASSPHSMTSGYEQY
>-|TRBV19
ASSTGTGTTGELF
>-|TRBV2
ASSDPSGDYEQY
>-|TRBV28
ASSETQGFGQPQH
>-|TRBV27
ASSFGGTDTQY
>-|TRBV19
ASSEQGTTYGYT
>once|TRBV28
ASRELDSLSGNTIY
>-|TRBV5-6
ASSLGGSNQPQH
>-|TRBV7-9
ASSGTGGTQY
>-|TRBV27
ASSLWMRETQY
>-|TRBV9
ASSHGDRGNTEAF
>-|TRBV27
ASSLAQGAWEQY
>-|TRBV27
ASSSDGTVQETQY
>-|TRBV7-8
ASSLPQGNDYEQY
>-|TRBV28
ASSLRPYEQY
>once|TRBV28
ASSLLGTTAYEQY
>-|TRBV14
ASSQDRASYNEQF
>-|TRBV7-9
ASSLVAGGHEQY
>-|TRBV13
ASSPPRGITEAF
>-|TRBV27
ASSYLDRERNEQF
>-|TRBV28
ASSRGRYEQY
>-|TRBV2
ASSDMGWNTEAF
>once|TRBV19
ASREGGQETQY